Listed here are 6 T cell receptor beta chains from one sample, sequenced in a study of cytomegalovirus exposure and HLA in healthy donors. In the PCR, 60 Vbeta and 13 Jbeta primers were used. The assay was immunoSEQ multiplex PCR, and TCRdb's table has in-frame clones only and misses some. The sample includes 100,000 to 150,000 clones, around 77% seen only once; the top ten take 4.2%. Sequenced: PBMCs. The receptors were gathered from a male donor in good health and CMV-seropositive.

Regarding this clone: At one boundary the junction diverges from the germline segment, which might be a read error. The identical CDR3 is also encoded by other nucleotide sequences in the sample. The rearrangement links TRBV6-1 to TRBJ2-2, with a possible D match to TRBD2 (6 bases). The CDR3 contains 15 residues. Germline V gives CDR1 MNHNS, CDR2 SASEGT. CDR3 in DNA: TGTGCCAGCGGAACCGGGACTGCGAACACTGGGGAGCTGTTTTTT. This gives the protein CASGTGTANTGELFF.

The gene calls are TRBV9 and TRBJ1-2, with TRBD1 matching over 10 bases. Germline V gene sequence: CDR1 SGDLS, CDR2 YYNGEE. The V gene end was trimmed by 2 bases and the J gene end by 12 bases; junction bases not matched to a gene: 13. There are 15 residues in the CDR3. The DNA for the CDR3 is TGTGCCAGCAGCGTTGATCCGGGACAGGGGAGTATAGACACCTTC. It specifies CASSVDPGQGSIDTF.

J is TRBJ2-7 and V is TRBV28; TRBD1 agrees at 7 bases. Trimming cost V 6 bases and J 2 bases; bases outside gene matches: 7. The CDR3 extends over 14 amino acids. Germline CDR1 reads MDHEN; CDR2 reads SYDVKM. CDR3 sequence (DNA): TGTGCCAGCAGCCTACAGGGGCCCCCCTACGAGCAGTACTTC. This sequence encodes CASSLQGPPYEQYF.

To note about this clone: At one end the junction does not follow the germline gene, possibly because of a read error. Other DNA sequences of this sample code for an identical CDR3. The chain joins TRBV5-1 to TRBJ1-1; TRBD1 matches 8 bases. The CDR3 has 17 residues. The V gene's germline CDR1 is SGHRS and CDR2 YFSETQ. The CDR3 nucleotides read TGCGCCAGCAGCTCCACCGGGACAGGTAAATTGAACACTGAGGCTTTCTTT. It encodes CASSSTGTGKLNTEAFF.

The V gene is TRBV28, the J gene TRBJ1-1; D perhaps matches TRBD1 (5 bases). Trimming stripped 5 bases from V and 6 bases from J, with 10 bases between. The CDR3 is 12 residues long. Germline CDR1 reads MDHEN; CDR2 reads SYDVKM. In nucleotides, the CDR3 is TGTGCCAGCAGTATCCCCAGGGCTGAAGCTTTCTTT. It translates to CASSIPRAEAFF.

This chain links TRBV6-1 with TRBJ1-2, with no clear D. Germline-derived CDR1 and CDR2 are MNHNS and SASEGT. Trimming pared 0 bases from V and 4 bases from J, leaving 12 bases between. CDR3 length: 15 amino acids. The CDR3 DNA follows: TGTGCCAGCAGTGAAGCGGCGGGCGTGGGCTATGGCTACACCTTC. Translated, it gives CASSEAAGVGYGYTF.